This T cell receptor beta chain was recovered during a study of shared clonotypes between healthy human individuals. The repertoire was sequenced with immunoSEQ multiplex PCR; TCRdb's copy has only in-frame clones and lacks some. The sample includes approximately 1.5 million clones, around 98.5% of them seen just once. Trimming left V 5 bases short and J 7 bases short, with 24 bases between. Germline CDR1 and CDR2: MDHEN and SYDVKM. This CDR3 region has 16 residues. Sequenced input: naive CD4+ T cells sorted from blood. The sample's subset: CD45RA+ positively selected. The V and J genes are TRBV28 and TRBJ2-7; D may be TRBD2 (5 bases). The source of this sequence is a young man in good health. CDR3 loop: CASSTIMRTRALEQYF. CDR3 DNA sequence: TGTGCCAGCAGTACTATAATGCGCACGAGGGCCCTTGAGCAGTACTTC.